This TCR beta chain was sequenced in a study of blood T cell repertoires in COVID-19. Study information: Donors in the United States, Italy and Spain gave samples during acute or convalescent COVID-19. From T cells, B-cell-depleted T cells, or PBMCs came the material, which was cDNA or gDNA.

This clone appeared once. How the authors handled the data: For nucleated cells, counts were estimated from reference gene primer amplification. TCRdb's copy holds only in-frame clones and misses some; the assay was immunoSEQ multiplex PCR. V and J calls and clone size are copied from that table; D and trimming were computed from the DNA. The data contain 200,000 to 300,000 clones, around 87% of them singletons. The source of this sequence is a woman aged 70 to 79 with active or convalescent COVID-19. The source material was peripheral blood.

The chain's CDR3 is CASTADRRREYYGYTF. CDR3 nucleotide sequence: TGTGCCAGTACAGCTGACAGGCGGCGAGAATACTATGGCTACACCTTC. This chain joins TRBV19 and TRBJ1-2; D may be TRBD1 (6 bases). The CDR3 length is 16 residues. V shed 7 bases and J shed 3 bases, with 21 bases lying between them. Germline V lookup: CDR1 LNHDA, CDR2 SQIVND (reference sequence).